The entry below gives a single T cell receptor (beta chain) sequence along with its context. Those who participated ranged in age from about 18 to 89 years and resided in under 25 US areas. Each exposed participant met a COVID-19 case in the 2 weeks preceding study entry. This sample is part of a study of blood T cell repertoires in COVID-19. Authors' data handling: The assay estimated nucleated cells by amplifying reference gene primers. Repertoires were generated with immunoSEQ multiplex PCR, while TCRdb's copy carries only in-frame clones and drops some. For V, J and clone size, that table is used; D and trimming come from the DNA. The repertoire has some 190,000 clones, roughly 80% of them found once; the top ten carry around 15%. V lost 5 bases, J lost 3 bases, and 13 bases stayed unmatched. The CDR3 loop spans 20 amino acids. Germline V gene lookup returns CDR1 SGHTA and CDR2 FQGTGA.

This clonotype was sampled from a man aged 55 to 70 who had been exposed to COVID-19. The chain joins TRBV7-3 to TRBJ2-1, with TRBD2 matching over 16 bases. Sequencing was performed on PBMCs or T cells enriched from blood (not recorded which). The CDR3 nucleotides read TGTGCCAGCAGCCTAGTCTCCGGGACTAGCGGGAGGGCCGTCTACAATGAGCAGTTCTTC. Protein: CASSLVSGTSGRAVYNEQFF.